Below, one TCR beta chain is given with its context. This CDR3 contains 14 residues. The V gene lost 8 bases and the J gene lost 4 bases, with 17 bases spanning the gap. The germline V gene has CDR1 LNHDA and CDR2 SQIVND (reference sequence). This sample stems from a study of blood T cell repertoires in COVID-19. Study-wide context: Sources were T cells, B-cell-depleted T cells, or PBMCs; the material itself was cDNA or gDNA.

Methods used by the authors: The assay estimated nucleated cells by amplifying reference gene primers. Assay used: immunoSEQ multiplex PCR; TCRdb lists only in-frame clones, some missing. V, J and clone size reflect that table, while D and trimming were determined from the DNA. This sample has under 30,000 clones; roughly nine tenths occur once, and the top ten carry roughly 3.2%. Specimen: peripheral blood. The genes are TRBV19 and TRBJ2-5, with D possibly TRBD2 on 5 matching bases. The receptor was isolated from a human donor in a cohort sampled during active COVID-19. CDR3 loop: CASSHDGRTETQYF. The CDR3 nucleotides read TGTGCCAGTTCTCATGATGGGAGAACAGAGACCCAGTACTTC.